What follows are 28 T cell receptor beta chains derived from one specimen sequenced in a study of T cells in Graves' hyperthyroidism and ophthalmopathy. RNA transcripts yielded amplified TCR beta CDR3 regions. An initial round of RT-PCR targeting the TCR CDR3 relied on the HTBI primer set. TCRdb re-called the multiplex PCR reads with MiXCR, one entry per CDR3 protein. The sample shows about 640,000 distinct CDR3 sequences, around 20% of them seen only once. The source material was blood. These receptors were taken from a man aged 25-45 years with Graves' ophthalmopathy.

V and J are TRBV20-1 and TRBJ2-7; D is unresolved. This CDR3 is built from 12 residues. In germline, CDR1 is DFQATT, CDR2 SNEGSKA (reference sequence). V was trimmed by 4 bases and J by 3 bases, leaving 10 bases between them. CDR3 in DNA: TGCAGTGCTATAGGGATAGACTACGAGCAGTACTTC. This translates into CSAIGIDYEQYF.

This clonotype showed up just a few times. The chain recombines TRBV12-3 or TRBV12-4 with TRBJ2-2, with TRBD2 matching 8 bases. V lost 5 bases and J lost 6; bases outside the gene matches: 8. The CDR3 has 15 residues. CDR3: CASSSSGEEAGELFF. Here the CDR3 DNA reads TGTGCCAGCAGTAGTAGCGGGGAGGAGGCCGGGGAGCTGTTTTTT.

The CDR3: CSANARTYYGYTF. Here the CDR3 DNA reads TGCAGTGCTAACGCTCGAACCTACTATGGCTACACCTTC. The chain is built from TRBV20-1 and TRBJ1-2, with D unclear. The CDR3 totals 13 residues. V dropped 4 bases and J dropped 3 bases, with 12 bases sitting between them. Germline V gives CDR1 DFQATT, CDR2 SNEGSKA (reference sequence).

The genes are TRBV7-9 and TRBJ1-1; D remains ambiguous. Germline V gives CDR1 SEHNR, CDR2 FQNEAQ (reference sequence). Trimming took off 3 bases at V and 8 bases at J, with 13 bases between the two ends. This CDR3 has 13 amino acids. CDR3 in amino acids: CASSFGGRLEAFF. In nucleotides, the CDR3 is TGTGCCAGCAGCTTTGGCGGACGGCTGGAAGCTTTCTTT.

The rearrangement uses TRBV7-8 and TRBJ2-7; D is undetermined. V gave up 5 bases and J gave up 0 bases, with 17 bases separating them. Germline V gives CDR1 SGHVS, CDR2 FQNEAQ. The length of the CDR3 is 16 residues. CDR3 loop: CASSPAPRESSYEQYF. CDR3 bases: TGTGCCAGCAGCCCCGCCCCTAGGGAAAGCTCCTACGAGCAGTACTTC. Using reference TRBV7-8 and TRBJ2-7 for the parts outside the CDR3, the full variable domain is GAGVSQSPRYKVAKRGQDVALRCDPISGHVSLFWYQQALGQGPEFLTYFQNEAQLDKSGLPSDRFFAERPEGSVSTLKIQRTQQEDSAVYLCASSPAPRESSYEQYFGPGTRLTVT.

The genes are TRBV5-1 and TRBJ2-4; D possibly corresponds to TRBD2 (5 bases). CDR1 SGHRS and CDR2 YFSETQ come from the germline V gene. This CDR3 region has 18 residues. V lost 1 base and J 3 bases, leaving 20 bases between the germline ends. The CDR3: CASSLSAEGPGDKNIQYF. CDR3 bases: TGCGCCAGCAGCTTGTCCGCCGAGGGCCCAGGTGACAAAAACATTCAGTACTTC.

This chain links TRBV6-1 with TRBJ1-1, with TRBD1 matching over 11 bases. Trimming at V came to 6 bases and at J to 11 bases, leaving 14 bases not matched to a gene. This CDR3 region has 15 residues. Per germline, CDR1 MNHNS and CDR2 SASEGT. The CDR3 DNA is TGTGCCAGCAGCCTTGCCGGACAGGGGGCGGGTGGGGCTTTCTTT. Amino acid sequence: CASSLAGQGAGGAFF.

This clonotype was found once. This may stem from a read error, because a much larger clone lies one nucleotide away. The CDR3, as DNA: TGTGCCAGCAGCCAAGGTTGGGACAATCGCGAGCAGTTCTTC. This sequence encodes CASSQGWDNREQFF. J is TRBJ2-1 and V is TRBV3-1, with D possibly being TRBD1 (6 bases). The CDR3 sequence is 14 residues long. V was pared by 1 base and J by 10 bases, with 14 bases between. Germline lookup yields CDR1 LGHDT and CDR2 YNNKEL (reference sequence).

The chain links TRBV11-2 to TRBJ2-4; 7 nucleotides align to TRBD1. CDR3 length: 16 residues. V lost 2 bases to trimming and J lost 9 bases; unmatched junction nucleotides: 13. Looked up from germline, CDR1 is SGHAT and CDR2 is FQNNGV. DNA of the CDR3: TGTGCCAGCAGCTTATCCCCTAACAGGGGATACGGCATTCAGTACTTC. Residues: CASSLSPNRGYGIQYF.

This clonotype was found many times. The rearrangement uses TRBV30 and TRBJ1-1; D ambiguous. Trimming left V 1 base short and J 4 bases short, with 13 bases between. The germline V gene encodes CDR1 GTSNPN and CDR2 SVGIG (reference sequence). CDR3 length equals 14 residues. The CDR3 nucleotides are TGTGCCTGGAGTGGAAACCTCGCGGGCACTGAAGCTTTCTTT. Amino acid sequence: CAWSGNLAGTEAFF.

This clonotype has more than one count but fewer than ten. J is TRBJ2-3 and V is TRBV5-1; 7 bases agree with TRBD2. From germline, CDR1 is SGHRS and CDR2 YFSETQ. The V segment lost 5 bases and the J segment 6 bases; nucleotides outside the gene matches: 15. The CDR3 sequence is 16 residues long. CDR3 amino acids: CASRGLGGSLLDTQYF. DNA of the CDR3: TGCGCCAGCAGGGGTTTGGGCGGGAGCCTTCTGGATACGCAGTATTTT.

This clonotype occurred many times. The CDR3: CASSLVEETQYF. CDR3 coding DNA: TGTGCCAGTTCTCTGGTGGAAGAGACCCAGTACTTC. The chain carries TRBV7-9 and TRBJ2-5; D gene unclear. The CDR3 contains 12 residues. V lost 9 bases and J 3 bases, leaving 11 bases between the germline ends. From germline, CDR1 is SEHNR and CDR2 FQNEAQ (reference sequence).

This clonotype was recorded at least ten times. The chain employs TRBV7-9 and TRBJ2-2; D gene uncertain. The CDR3 sequence is 13 residues long. V dropped 6 bases and J dropped 7 bases, with 12 bases sitting between them. Germline CDR1 SEHNR, CDR2 FQNEAQ (reference sequence). The CDR3 is CASSTQLNGELFF. The CDR3 coding sequence is TGTGCCAGCAGTACCCAATTGAACGGGGAGCTGTTTTTT.

This clonotype was picked up one time. This may stem from a read error, because a much larger clone lies one nucleotide away. Since the CDR3 does not end with the conserved phenylalanine or tryptophan, this likely comes from a read error. This rearrangement joins TRBV11-2 to TRBJ2-7, with D possibly TRBD1 on 6 matching bases. Trimming cost V 4 bases and J 2 bases, with 12 bases left between them. CDR1 is SGHAT, CDR2 FQNNGV, per germline. The CDR3 has 14 amino acids. Written as DNA, the CDR3 is TGTGCCAGCAGCTGGGGCGGACAGACCTACGAGCAGTACCTC. As protein: CASSWGGQTYEQYL.

V gene TRBV28 combines with J gene TRBJ1-5; 10 bases agree with TRBD1. CDR1 is MDHEN, CDR2 SYDVKM, per germline. This CDR3 contains 16 residues. With V trimmed by 2 bases and J by 5 bases, 6 bases remained unmatched. CDR3 loop: CASSLVGTGVHQPQHF. The CDR3 DNA follows: TGTGCCAGCAGTTTAGTCGGGACAGGGGTGCATCAGCCCCAGCATTTT.

This clonotype was picked up many times. V and J are TRBV18 and TRBJ2-1; no firm D call. CDR1 is KGHSH and CDR2 is LQKENI in the germline V gene. V lost 2 bases to trimming and J lost 5 bases, with 4 bases between them. The CDR3 sequence is 12 residues long. DNA for the CDR3: TGTGCCAGCTCACCAGGGAACAATGAGCAGTTCTTC. It codes for CASSPGNNEQFF.

This clonotype was recorded once. The chain carries TRBV5-1 and TRBJ2-7, with 11 bases matching TRBD1. With 0 bases clipped from V and 4 bases from J, the junction kept 9 bases outside the gene matches. Germline lookup yields CDR1 SGHRS and CDR2 YFSETQ. This CDR3 has 17 amino acids. CDR3 residues: CASSLGTGGAERYEQYF. The CDR3, as DNA: TGCGCCAGCAGCTTGGGGACAGGGGGCGCCGAAAGGTACGAGCAGTACTTC.

This clonotype was seen many times. This chain's CDR3 is CASSLRQYTEAFF. As DNA, the CDR3 is TGTGCCAGCAGCTTAAGGCAGTACACTGAAGCTTTCTTT. This chain connects TRBV13 to TRBJ1-1, with D uncertain. V shed 2 bases and J shed 3 bases, with 7 bases lying between them. CDR1 is PRHDT and CDR2 is FYEKMQ in the germline V gene (reference sequence). This CDR3 comprises 13 residues.

Notes on this clonotype: Compared with germline, one end of the junction differs, possibly owing to a read error. V and J are TRBV29-1 and TRBJ1-2, with D possibly TRBD1 on 5 matching bases. CDR1 SQVTM and CDR2 ANQGSEA come from the germline V gene. The CDR3 is 14 amino acids. As DNA, the CDR3 is TGCAGCGTCGAAGAACCCAGCAGGGACTATGGCTACACCTTC. Translating gives CSVEEPSRDYGYTF.

The chain has TRBV7-9 and TRBJ2-5; maybe TRBD1 (6 bases). Germline lookup yields CDR1 SEHNR and CDR2 FQNEAQ (reference sequence). This CDR3 comprises 15 residues. Trimming stripped 2 bases from V and 0 bases from J, with 10 bases between. CDR3: CASSLFGQNQETQYF. The CDR3 nucleotides are TGTGCCAGCAGCTTATTTGGACAGAACCAAGAGACCCAGTACTTC.

Here the CDR3 reads CASSLGQSGSRQYF. In DNA form, the CDR3 reads TGTGCCAGCAGTTTGGGACAGAGCGGAAGTCGGCAGTACTTC. The chain employs TRBV28 and TRBJ2-7; 7 bases fit TRBD1. Germline V gives CDR1 MDHEN, CDR2 SYDVKM. This CDR3 contains 14 residues. The trim removed 3 bases at V and 9 bases at J, leaving 11 bases unmatched.

V and J are TRBV12-3 or TRBV12-4 and TRBJ2-7, with 7 nucleotides matching TRBD1. The CDR3 is made up of 12 amino acids. Losses at the gene ends were 5 bases for V and 12 bases for J; bases not matched to a gene: 10. The CDR3 here is CASSRDSLPGYF. CDR3 coding DNA: TGTGCCAGCAGTAGGGACAGCCTACCGGGGTACTTC.

This clonotype was seen ten or more times. The V gene is TRBV12-3 or TRBV12-4, the J gene TRBJ2-2, with TRBD2 matching over 10 bases. V shed 2 bases, J shed 7 bases, and the junction held 4 bases outside the gene matches. The CDR3 loop spans 15 amino acids. The DNA of the CDR3 is TGTGCCAGCAGTTTAAGAGCGGGAGGGGTCGGGGAGCTGTTTTTT. Amino acids: CASSLRAGGVGELFF.

This clonotype was counted between two and nine times. The chain couples TRBV15 to TRBJ2-7; 9 nucleotides line up with TRBD2. V was pared by 3 bases and J by 0 bases, with 3 bases of the junction left unmatched. This CDR3 is 15 amino acids long. Germline CDR1 reads LNHNV; CDR2 reads YYDKDF (reference sequence). This CDR3 is CATSREAGGSYEQYF. For the CDR3, the DNA is TGTGCCACCAGCAGGGAAGCGGGAGGCTCCTACGAGCAGTACTTC.

Comments on this clonotype: The final CDR3 position lacks the conserved phenylalanine or tryptophan, pointing to a likely read error. V usage is TRBV6-5 and J usage is TRBJ2-2, with D perhaps TRBD2 (5 bases). The V and J ends lost 4 bases and 6 bases respectively, with 9 bases between them. CDR1 and CDR2 (germline): MNHEY, SVGAGI. The CDR3 is 13 residues long. The CDR3 DNA reads as TGTGCCAGCAGTTTAGGAGGTCCCGGGGAGCTGTTTTCT. As protein: CASSLGGPGELFS.

The gene calls are TRBV2 and TRBJ1-2, with a tentative D call TRBD1 (5 bases). V lost 7 bases and J 6 bases, leaving 15 bases between the germline ends. The CDR3 has 13 residues. The germline V gene encodes CDR1 SNHLY and CDR2 FYNNEI. The CDR3 region is CASKRTSTDGYTF. Here the CDR3 DNA reads TGTGCCAGCAAAAGGACCTCGACAGATGGCTACACCTTC.

This chain joins TRBV7-9 and TRBJ2-2, with 8 positions matching TRBD1. Germline CDR1 reads SEHNR; CDR2 reads FQNEAQ (reference sequence). Unmatched junction bases numbered 4, after V lost 5 bases and J lost 8 bases. This CDR3 is 13 amino acids long. CDR3 sequence: CASSMTGVGELFF. In nucleotides, the CDR3 is TGTGCCAGCAGCATGACAGGGGTGGGGGAGCTGTTTTTT.

This clonotype was seen only a few times. The rearrangement uses TRBV12-3 or TRBV12-4 and TRBJ2-1; 7 nucleotides align to TRBD1. After removal of 7 bases from V and 6 bases from J, the junction contained 6 bases not matched to a gene. The CDR3 covers 13 residues. The CDR3 region is CASNKQGPNEQFF. CDR3 coding DNA: TGTGCCAGCAATAAACAGGGGCCCAATGAGCAGTTCTTC.